The subject of this entry is one TCR beta chain. Its antigen remains undetermined. Base qualities were left out, and no much larger clone turns up one base away. The data originate from a study of STAT5B mutations in CD4+ large granular lymphocyte leukemia (dated by TCRdb to between 2021 and 2022). About the study as a whole: Among the healthy controls, the CDR3 'QG' motif was associated with a particular HLA allele. The TCRbeta repertoires of CD4+ T-cell large granular lymphocyte leukemia patients were compared with the TCRbeta repertoires of healthy blood donors. Flow cytometry on FACSCanto II or FACSVerse confirmed that purified fractions exceeded 95% purity among lymphocytes. Results the study describes overall, beyond this receptor: Each patient's main leukemic clonotypes were private, but about a quarter of these clonotypes showed up at low frequency in the non-leukemic repertoires of other patients. TRBV06-family usage was enriched among the top patient clones (8/27) compared with healthy controls (2/35). Greater clonality appeared to be present in CD4-sorted patient repertoires than in healthy CD4+ repertoires, and the difference was retained after the putative leukemic clones were removed. Data were not HLA-matched; higher clonality in CD4+ versus CD8+ T-LGLL could reflect the relatively small sample size.

The healthy control group was made up of around 40 blood donors, and the Finnish Red Cross blood service supplied their buffy coats. All TCR-sequenced material derived from peripheral blood: patient blood samples and healthy donor buffy coats. Ficoll-Hypaque gradient centrifugation was used to isolate peripheral blood mononuclear cells. CD4+ cells were magnetically purified from the buffy coats of healthy controls. The Gentra Puregene Cell and Tissue kit was used to extract genomic DNA, and a Qubit 2.0 fluorometer was used to measure the amount of genomic DNA. The immunoSEQ assay at survey resolution was used to sequence TCRbeta rearrangements from genomic DNA. For the original study's pipeline: A lowest detectable productive clonotype frequency of 2.59 x 10-5 was observed in the TCR sequencing data. Analyses included only productive TCRbeta rearrangements, meaning complete and in-frame sequences. The clonality of each sample was calculated as Simpson clonality in the immunoSEQ Analyzer version 3.0. Clones were categorized by frequency as very rare, small, medium, large (1-20%) or hyperexpanded (>20%). Generation probabilities were estimated with OLGA 1.2.3, V-gene circos plots were made with VDJtools, specificities were searched in VDJdb, and CDR3 motifs were identified with GLIPH. As stored in TCRdb, this immuneACCESS dataset retains in-frame rearrangements with V and J assigned. A fraction of the clones does not appear; measured against another copy, unresolved V genes explain less than half of the discrepancy, and the remainder lacks a known reason. V and J calls and clone size follow that table, whereas D and trimming were derived from the DNA. The sample includes 30,000 to 40,000 clones, with over 60% observed a single time. Of the sample, 6.5% to 9% falls within the top ten clones.

As encoded in the germline V gene, CDR1 is MGHRA while CDR2 is YSYEKL. V is pared back by 1 base and J by 3 bases, with 15 bases lying between the germline termini. The CDR3 measures 16 amino acids from cysteine to phenylalanine. The only DNA kept is the CDR3, 48 bases in frame from the first base. Material: CD4+ T cells from blood buffy coats. The receptor's source is a human donor in good health. The chain is assembled from TRBV4-1 and TRBJ1-1, with TRBD1 tentatively as D gene (5 bases match). The CDR3 is CASSQGWGGRDTEAFF. The nucleotides read TGCGCCAGCAGCCAAGGGTGGGGGGGTCGGGACACTGAAGCTTTCTTT.